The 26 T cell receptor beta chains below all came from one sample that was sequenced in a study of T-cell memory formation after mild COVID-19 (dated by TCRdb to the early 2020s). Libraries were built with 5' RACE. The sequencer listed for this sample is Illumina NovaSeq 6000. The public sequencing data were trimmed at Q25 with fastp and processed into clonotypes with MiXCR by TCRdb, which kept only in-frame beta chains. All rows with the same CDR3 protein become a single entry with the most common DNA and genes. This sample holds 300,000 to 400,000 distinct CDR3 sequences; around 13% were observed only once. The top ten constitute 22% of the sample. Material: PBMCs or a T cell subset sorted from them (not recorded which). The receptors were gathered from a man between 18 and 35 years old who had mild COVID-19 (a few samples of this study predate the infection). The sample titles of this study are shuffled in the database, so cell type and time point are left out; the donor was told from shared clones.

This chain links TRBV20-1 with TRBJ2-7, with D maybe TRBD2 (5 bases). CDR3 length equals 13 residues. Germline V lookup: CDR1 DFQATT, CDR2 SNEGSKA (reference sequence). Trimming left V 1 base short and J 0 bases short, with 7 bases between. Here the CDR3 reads CSARVTSSYEQYF. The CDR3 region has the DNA TGCAGTGCTAGAGTTACTAGCTCCTACGAGCAGTACTTC.

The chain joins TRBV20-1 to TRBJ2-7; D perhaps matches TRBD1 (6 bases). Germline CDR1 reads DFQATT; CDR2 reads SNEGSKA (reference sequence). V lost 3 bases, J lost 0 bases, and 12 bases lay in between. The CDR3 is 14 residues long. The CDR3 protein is CSARRDTSSYEQYF. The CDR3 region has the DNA TGCAGTGCTAGGAGGGACACGAGCTCCTACGAGCAGTACTTC.

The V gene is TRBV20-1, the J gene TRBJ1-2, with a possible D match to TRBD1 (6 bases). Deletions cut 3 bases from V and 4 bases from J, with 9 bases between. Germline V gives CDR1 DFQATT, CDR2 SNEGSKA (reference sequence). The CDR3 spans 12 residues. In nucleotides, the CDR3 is TGCAGTGCTAGGACAGGAACCTATGGCTACACCTTC. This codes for CSARTGTYGYTF.

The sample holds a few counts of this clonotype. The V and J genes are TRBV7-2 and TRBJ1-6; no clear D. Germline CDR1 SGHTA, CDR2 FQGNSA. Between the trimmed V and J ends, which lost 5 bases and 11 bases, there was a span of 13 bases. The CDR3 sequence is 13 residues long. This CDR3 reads CASSPDGTAPLHF. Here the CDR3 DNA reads TGTGCCAGCAGCCCTGACGGTACGGCACCCCTCCACTTT. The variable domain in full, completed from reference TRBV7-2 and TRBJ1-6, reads GAGVSQSPSNKVTEKGKDVELRCDPISGHTALYWYRQSLGQGLEFLIYFQGNSAPDKSGLPSDRFSAERTGGSVSTLTIQRTQQEDSAVYLCASSPDGTAPLHFGNGTRLTVT.

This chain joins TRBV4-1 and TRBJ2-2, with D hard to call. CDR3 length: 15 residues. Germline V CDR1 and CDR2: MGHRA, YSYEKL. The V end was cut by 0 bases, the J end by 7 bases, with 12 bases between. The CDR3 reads CASSQESRVVGELFF. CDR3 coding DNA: TGCGCCAGCAGCCAAGAGTCAAGGGTCGTCGGGGAGCTGTTTTTT.

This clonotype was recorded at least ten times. The CDR3 bases are TGTGCCAGCAGTTACTCGCTGCTCCAAGAGACCCAGTACTTC. This translates into CASSYSLLQETQYF. The J gene is TRBJ2-5, the V gene TRBV6-2 or TRBV6-3; D gene uncertain. Looked up from germline, CDR1 is MNHEY and CDR2 is SVGEGT. CDR3 length equals 14 residues. V lost 0 bases and J 1 base, leaving 6 bases between the germline ends.

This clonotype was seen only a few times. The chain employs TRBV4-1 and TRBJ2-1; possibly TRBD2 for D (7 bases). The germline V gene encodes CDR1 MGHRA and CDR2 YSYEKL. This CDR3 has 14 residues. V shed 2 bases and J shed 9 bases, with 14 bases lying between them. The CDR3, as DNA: TGCGCCAGCAGCCAACCTGGGGGGGCCGGTGAGCAGTTCTTC. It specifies CASSQPGGAGEQFF.

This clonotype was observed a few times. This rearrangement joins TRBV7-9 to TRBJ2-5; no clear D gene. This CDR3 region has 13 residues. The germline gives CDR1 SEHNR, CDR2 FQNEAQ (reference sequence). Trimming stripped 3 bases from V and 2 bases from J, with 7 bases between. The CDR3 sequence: CASSLQEQETQYF. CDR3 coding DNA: TGTGCCAGCAGCTTGCAGGAGCAAGAGACCCAGTACTTC.

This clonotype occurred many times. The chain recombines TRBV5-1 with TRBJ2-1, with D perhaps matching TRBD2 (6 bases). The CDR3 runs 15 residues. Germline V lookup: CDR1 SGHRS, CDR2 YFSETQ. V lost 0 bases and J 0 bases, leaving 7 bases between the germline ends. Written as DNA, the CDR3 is TGCGCCAGCAGCTTGGACGGGGGCTCCTACAATGAGCAGTTCTTC. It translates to CASSLDGGSYNEQFF.

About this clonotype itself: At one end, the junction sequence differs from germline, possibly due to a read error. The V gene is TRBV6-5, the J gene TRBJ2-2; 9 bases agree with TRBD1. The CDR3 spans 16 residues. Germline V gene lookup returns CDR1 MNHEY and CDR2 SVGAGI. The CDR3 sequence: CASSPTGTGNPGELFF. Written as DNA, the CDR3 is TGTGCCAGCAGTCCTACCGGGACAGGGAACCCCGGGGAGCTGTTTTTT.

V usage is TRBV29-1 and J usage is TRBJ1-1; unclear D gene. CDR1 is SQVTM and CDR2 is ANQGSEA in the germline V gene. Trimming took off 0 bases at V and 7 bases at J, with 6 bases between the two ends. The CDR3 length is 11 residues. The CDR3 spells CSVEDAYEAFF. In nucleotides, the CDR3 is TGCAGCGTTGAAGACGCCTATGAAGCTTTCTTT.

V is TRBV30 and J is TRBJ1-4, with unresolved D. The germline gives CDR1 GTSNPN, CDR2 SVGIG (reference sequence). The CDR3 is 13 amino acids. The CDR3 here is CVGQLQVNEKLFF. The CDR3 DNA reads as TGTGTCGGTCAGCTTCAGGTGAATGAAAAACTGTTTTTT.

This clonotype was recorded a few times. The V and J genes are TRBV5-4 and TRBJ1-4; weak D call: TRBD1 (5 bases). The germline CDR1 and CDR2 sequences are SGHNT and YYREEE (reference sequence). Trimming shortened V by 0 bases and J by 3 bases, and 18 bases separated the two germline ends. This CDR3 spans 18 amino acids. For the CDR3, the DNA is TGTGCCAGCAGCTTGGAATCCGCGGGGGTTTCGGCTAATGAAAAACTGTTTTTT. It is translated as CASSLESAGVSANEKLFF.

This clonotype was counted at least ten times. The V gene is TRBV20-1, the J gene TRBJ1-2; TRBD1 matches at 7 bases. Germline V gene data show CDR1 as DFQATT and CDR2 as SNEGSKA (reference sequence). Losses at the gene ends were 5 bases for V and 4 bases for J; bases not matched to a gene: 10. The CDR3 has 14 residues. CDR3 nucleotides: TGCAGTGCTTCAACCGGGACAGTTACCTATGGCTACACCTTC. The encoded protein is CSASTGTVTYGYTF.

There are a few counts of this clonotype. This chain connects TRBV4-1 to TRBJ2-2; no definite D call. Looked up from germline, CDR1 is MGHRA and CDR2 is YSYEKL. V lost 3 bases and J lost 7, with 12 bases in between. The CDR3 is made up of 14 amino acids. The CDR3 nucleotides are TGCGCCAGCAGCCAGGGCTCAGGATTCGGGGAGCTGTTTTTT. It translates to CASSQGSGFGELFF.

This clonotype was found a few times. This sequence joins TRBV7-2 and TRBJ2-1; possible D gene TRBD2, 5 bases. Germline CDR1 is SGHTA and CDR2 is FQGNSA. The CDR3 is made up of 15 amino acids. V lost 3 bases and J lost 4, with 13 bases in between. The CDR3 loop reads CASSLDSRPYNEQFF. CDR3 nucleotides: TGTGCCAGCAGCTTGGACTCCAGGCCTTACAATGAGCAGTTCTTC.

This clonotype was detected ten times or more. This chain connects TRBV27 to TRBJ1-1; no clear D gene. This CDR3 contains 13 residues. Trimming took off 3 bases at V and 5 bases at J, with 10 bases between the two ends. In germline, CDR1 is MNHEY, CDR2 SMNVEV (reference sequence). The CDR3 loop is CASSFVGGTEAFF. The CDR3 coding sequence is TGTGCCAGCAGTTTTGTAGGAGGGACTGAAGCTTTCTTT.

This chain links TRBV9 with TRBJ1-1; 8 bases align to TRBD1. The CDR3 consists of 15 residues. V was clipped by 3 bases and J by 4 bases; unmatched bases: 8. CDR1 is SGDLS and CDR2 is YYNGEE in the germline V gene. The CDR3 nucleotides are TGTGCCAGCAGCGCCGGACAGGGATGGGGCACTGAAGCTTTCTTT. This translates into CASSAGQGWGTEAFF.

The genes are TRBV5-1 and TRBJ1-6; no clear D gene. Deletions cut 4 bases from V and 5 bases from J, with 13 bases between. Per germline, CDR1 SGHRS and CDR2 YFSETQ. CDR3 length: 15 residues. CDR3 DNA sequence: TGCGCCAGCAGCCCATCCGTCTTGGATAATTCACCCCTCCACTTT. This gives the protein CASSPSVLDNSPLHF.

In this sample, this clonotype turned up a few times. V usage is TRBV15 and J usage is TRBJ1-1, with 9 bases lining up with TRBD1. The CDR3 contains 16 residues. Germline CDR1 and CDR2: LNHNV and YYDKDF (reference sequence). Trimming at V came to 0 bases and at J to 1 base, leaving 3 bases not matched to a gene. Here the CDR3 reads CATSRDPGQGNTEAFF. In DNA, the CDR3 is TGTGCCACCAGCAGAGATCCGGGACAGGGGAACACTGAAGCTTTCTTT.

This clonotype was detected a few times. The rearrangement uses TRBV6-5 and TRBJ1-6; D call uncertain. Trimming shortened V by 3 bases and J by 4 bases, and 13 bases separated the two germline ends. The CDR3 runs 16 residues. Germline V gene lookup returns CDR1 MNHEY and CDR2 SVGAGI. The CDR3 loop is CASSYVLPGYNSPLHF. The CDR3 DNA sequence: TGTGCCAGCAGTTATGTTCTTCCGGGGTATAATTCACCCCTCCACTTT.

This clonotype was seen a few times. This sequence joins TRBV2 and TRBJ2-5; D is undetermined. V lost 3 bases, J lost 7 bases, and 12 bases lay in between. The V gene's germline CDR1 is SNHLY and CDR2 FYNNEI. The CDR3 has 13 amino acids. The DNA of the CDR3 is TGTGCCAGCAGTGACGGCACGCGTGGGACCCAGTACTTC. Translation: CASSDGTRGTQYF.

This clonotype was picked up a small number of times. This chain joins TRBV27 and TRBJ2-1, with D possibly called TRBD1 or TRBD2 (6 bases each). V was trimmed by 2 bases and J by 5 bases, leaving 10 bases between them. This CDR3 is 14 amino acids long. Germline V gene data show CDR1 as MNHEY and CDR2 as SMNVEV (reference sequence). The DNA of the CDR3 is TGTGCCAGCAGTTTACCGGGGGCTAACAATGAGCAGTTCTTC. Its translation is CASSLPGANNEQFF.

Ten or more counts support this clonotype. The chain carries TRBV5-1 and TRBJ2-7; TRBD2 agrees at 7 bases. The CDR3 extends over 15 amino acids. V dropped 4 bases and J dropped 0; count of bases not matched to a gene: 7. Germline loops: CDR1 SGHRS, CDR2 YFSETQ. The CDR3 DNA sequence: TGCGCCAGCAGCCCGGGAGGAACAGGCTCCTACGAGCAGTACGTC. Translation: CASSPGGTGSYEQYV.

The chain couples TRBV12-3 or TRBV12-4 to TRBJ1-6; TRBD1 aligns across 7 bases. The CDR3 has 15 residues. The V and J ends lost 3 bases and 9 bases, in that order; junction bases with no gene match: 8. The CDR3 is CASSFRQGDSSPLHF. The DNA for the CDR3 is TGTGCCAGCAGTTTCCGACAGGGCGATAGTTCACCCCTCCACTTT.

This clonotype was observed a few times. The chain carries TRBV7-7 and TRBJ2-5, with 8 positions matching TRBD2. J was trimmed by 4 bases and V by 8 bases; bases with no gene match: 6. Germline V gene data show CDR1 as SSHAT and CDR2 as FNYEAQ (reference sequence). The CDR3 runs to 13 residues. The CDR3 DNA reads TGTGCCAGCGGGACTAGGCTAGGAGAGACCCAGTACTTC. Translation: CASGTRLGETQYF.